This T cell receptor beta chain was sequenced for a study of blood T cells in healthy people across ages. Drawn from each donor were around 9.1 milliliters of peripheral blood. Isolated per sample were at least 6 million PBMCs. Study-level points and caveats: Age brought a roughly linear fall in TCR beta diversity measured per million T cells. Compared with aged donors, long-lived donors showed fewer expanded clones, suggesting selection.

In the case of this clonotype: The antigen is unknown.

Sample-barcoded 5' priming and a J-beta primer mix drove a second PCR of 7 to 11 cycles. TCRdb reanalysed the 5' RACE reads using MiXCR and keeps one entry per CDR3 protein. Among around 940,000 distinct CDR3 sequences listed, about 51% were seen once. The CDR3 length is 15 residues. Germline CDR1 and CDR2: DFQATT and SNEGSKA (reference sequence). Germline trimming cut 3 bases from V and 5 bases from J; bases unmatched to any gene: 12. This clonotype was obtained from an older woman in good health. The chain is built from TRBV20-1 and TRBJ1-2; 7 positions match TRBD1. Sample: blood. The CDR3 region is CSARENRGSAYGYTF. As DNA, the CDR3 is TGCAGTGCTAGGGAGAACAGGGGTTCGGCTTATGGCTACACCTTC.